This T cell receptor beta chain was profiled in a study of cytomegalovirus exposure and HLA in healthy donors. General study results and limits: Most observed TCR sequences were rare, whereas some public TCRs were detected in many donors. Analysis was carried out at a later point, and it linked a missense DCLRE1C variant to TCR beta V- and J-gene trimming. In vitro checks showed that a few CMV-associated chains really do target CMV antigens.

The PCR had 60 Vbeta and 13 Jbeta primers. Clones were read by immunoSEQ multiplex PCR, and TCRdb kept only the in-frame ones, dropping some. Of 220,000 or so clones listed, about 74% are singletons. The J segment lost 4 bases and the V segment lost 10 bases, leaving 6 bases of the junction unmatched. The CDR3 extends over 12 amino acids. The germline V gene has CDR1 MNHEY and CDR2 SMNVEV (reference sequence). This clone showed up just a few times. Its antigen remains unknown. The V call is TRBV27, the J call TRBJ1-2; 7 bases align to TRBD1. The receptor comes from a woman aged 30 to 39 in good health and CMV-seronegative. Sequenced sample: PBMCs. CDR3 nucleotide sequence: TGTGCCACATATCGACAGGGCTATGGCTACACCTTC. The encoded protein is CATYRQGYGYTF.